These 9 T cell receptor beta chains originate from one sample sequenced in a study of blood T cell repertoires in COVID-19. Generated by immunoSEQ multiplex PCR, the TCRdb table keeps only in-frame clones and is missing some. The table lists 90,000 to 100,000 clones, 80% to 85% of them singletons. Sequencing was performed on peripheral blood. All receptors derive from a man in his sixties with acute or convalescent COVID-19.

The CDR3 DNA is TGTGCCAGCAGTAGTCGTACAGGGAACCAGCATTTT. Encoded protein: CASSSRTGNQHF. The J gene is TRBJ1-5, the V gene TRBV2, with D possibly matching TRBD1 (6 bases). Trimming pared 5 bases from V and 12 bases from J, leaving 14 bases between. Germline V CDR1 and CDR2: SNHLY, FYNNEI. The CDR3 sequence is 12 residues long.

This clone was recorded only once. The chain combines TRBV7-6 with TRBJ2-1; D gene ambiguous. Germline V gene data show CDR1 as SGHVS and CDR2 as FNYEAQ. The CDR3 consists of 16 residues. V was clipped by 5 bases and J by 8 bases, with 22 bases between them. In DNA, the CDR3 is TGTGCCAGCAGCGGAGAGACCGGAGCCCCTACATATGAGCAGTTCTTC. Translating it yields CASSGETGAPTYEQFF.

The chain joins TRBV20-1 to TRBJ1-3; D may be TRBD1 (5 bases). Germline CDR1 is DFQATT and CDR2 is SNEGSKA (reference sequence). Trimming removed 4 bases from V and 6 bases from J, with 7 bases in between. The CDR3 totals 11 residues. CDR3 protein: CSATGLNTIYF. The CDR3, as DNA: TGCAGTGCTACAGGGTTAAACACCATATATTTT.

The CDR3 region is CASSTTGVSDTQYF. The CDR3 DNA sequence: TGCGCCAGCAGCACCACAGGGGTTTCAGATACGCAGTATTTT. This chain links TRBV5-1 with TRBJ2-3; 7 bases fit TRBD1. The CDR3 length is 14 residues. Germline values: CDR1 SGHRS, CDR2 YFSETQ. V trimming: 4 bases; J trimming: 4 bases; junction bases outside the gene matches: 6. Complete variable domain (other parts from reference TRBV5-1 and TRBJ2-3): KAGVTQTPRYLIKTRGQQVTLSCSPISGHRSVSWYQQTPGQGLQFLFEYFSETQRNKGNFPGRFSGRQFSNSRSEMNVSTLELGDSALYLCASSTTGVSDTQYFGPGTRLTVL.

The chain recombines TRBV3-1 (or the pseudogene TRBV3-2) with TRBJ1-1, with D possibly matching TRBD1 (5 bases). CDR1 and CDR2 from the germline V gene are LGHDT and YNNKEL (reference sequence). The CDR3 extends over 14 amino acids. Trimming took 8 bases from V and 1 from J, leaving 14 bases between them. The CDR3 spells CASSPGFSNTEAFF. CDR3 bases: TGTGCCAGCTCCCCAGGGTTCTCGAACACTGAAGCTTTCTTT.

The sample holds a few counts of this clone. This chain joins TRBV4-3 and TRBJ1-3, with a tentative D call TRBD1 (5 bases). The length of the CDR3 is 19 residues. The germline V and J ends were trimmed by 0 bases and 0 bases, with 18 bases remaining between them. CDR1 LGHNA and CDR2 YSLEER come from the germline V gene. The CDR3 reads CASSQEGRPGYSSGNTIYF. DNA for the CDR3: TGCGCCAGCAGCCAAGAGGGTCGGCCAGGGTACAGCTCTGGAAACACCATATATTTT.

This clone appeared a few times. CDR3 in DNA: TGTGCCAGTAGTATAGGGCACGGCAGGGATCAGCCCCAGCATTTT. Translation: CASSIGHGRDQPQHF. This chain links TRBV19 with TRBJ1-5, with a tentative D call TRBD1 (5 bases). V dropped 1 base and J dropped 5 bases, with 12 bases sitting between them. Per germline, CDR1 LNHDA and CDR2 SQIVND (reference sequence). The CDR3 is 15 amino acids.

This chain links TRBV11-3 with TRBJ2-3; TRBD1 matches at 11 bases. The CDR3 is 18 residues long. Germline loops: CDR1 SGHNT, CDR2 YENEEA. V lost 0 bases and J lost 11; bases outside the gene matches: 16. Written as DNA, the CDR3 is TGTGCCAGCAGCTTAGAAGGGACAGGGGGAAGGGACACGATACTGCAGTATTTT. Translation: CASSLEGTGGRDTILQYF. The full variable domain, completed using reference TRBV11-3 and TRBJ2-3, is EAGVVQSPRYKIIEKKQPVAFWCNPISGHNTLYWYLQNLGQGPELLIRYENEEAVDDSQLPKDRFSAERLKGVDSTLKIQPAELGDSAVYLCASSLEGTGGRDTILQYFGPGTRLTVL.

The chain employs TRBV9 and TRBJ2-1, with TRBD2 identical over 14 bases. There are 15 residues in the CDR3. The germline CDR1 and CDR2 sequences are SGDLS and YYNGEE. The trim removed 3 bases at V and 9 bases at J, leaving 5 bases unmatched. The CDR3 here is CASSGTSGGHAEQFF. CDR3 bases: TGTGCCAGCAGCGGGACTAGCGGGGGGCACGCTGAGCAGTTCTTC.